The TCR beta chain under discussion was sequenced for a study of shared clonotypes between healthy human individuals. On the study more broadly: The cohort had two women and a few men, ages 18 to 49.

This clone has a handful of counts. The assay used deep level. Sorted-subset replicate PCRs used 200 ng DNA, approximately 30,000 T cell genomes. Only in-frame clones appear in the TCRdb table, and some are missing; sequencing was by immunoSEQ multiplex PCR. The table has under 1,100,000 clones, roughly 80% seen once; the top ten hold about 1.5%. The sequenced sample consisted of memory CD4+ T cells sorted from blood. As to subset: CD45RA-negative fraction. The TCR comes from a young man in good health.

The CDR3 reads CASSPRTSGTEGTQYF. For the CDR3, the DNA is TGTGCCAGCAGCCCGCGGACTAGCGGGACGGAGGGGACCCAGTACTTC. The chain employs TRBV11-3 and TRBJ2-5, with 12 bases that match TRBD2. There are 16 residues in the CDR3. Germline V gives CDR1 SGHNT, CDR2 YENEEA. J lost 7 bases, V lost 5 bases, and 11 bases had no gene match. Supplemented by reference TRBV11-3 and TRBJ2-5, the full variable domain reads EAGVVQSPRYKIIEKKQPVAFWCNPISGHNTLYWYLQNLGQGPELLIRYENEEAVDDSQLPKDRFSAERLKGVDSTLKIQPAELGDSAVYLCASSPRTSGTEGTQYFGPGTRLLVL.